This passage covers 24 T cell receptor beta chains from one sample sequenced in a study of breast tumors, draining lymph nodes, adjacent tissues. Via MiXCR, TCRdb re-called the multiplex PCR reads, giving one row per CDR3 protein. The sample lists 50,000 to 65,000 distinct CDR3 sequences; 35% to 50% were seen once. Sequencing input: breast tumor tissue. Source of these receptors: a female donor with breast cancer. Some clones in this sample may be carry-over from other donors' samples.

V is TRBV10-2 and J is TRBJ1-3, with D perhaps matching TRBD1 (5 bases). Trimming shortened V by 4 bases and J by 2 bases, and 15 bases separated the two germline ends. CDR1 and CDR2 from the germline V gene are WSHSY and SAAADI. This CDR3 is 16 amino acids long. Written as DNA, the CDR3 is TGCGCCAGCAGTGGAGGAAGGGGTAGGACTGGAAACACCATATATTTT. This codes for CASSGGRGRTGNTIYF.

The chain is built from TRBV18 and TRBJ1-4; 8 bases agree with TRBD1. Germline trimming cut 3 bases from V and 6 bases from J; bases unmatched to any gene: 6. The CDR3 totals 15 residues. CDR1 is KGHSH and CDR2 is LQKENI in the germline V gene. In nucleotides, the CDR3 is TGTGCCAGCTCACCTGGACAGGGTATGGATGAAAAACTGTTTTTT. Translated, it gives CASSPGQGMDEKLFF.

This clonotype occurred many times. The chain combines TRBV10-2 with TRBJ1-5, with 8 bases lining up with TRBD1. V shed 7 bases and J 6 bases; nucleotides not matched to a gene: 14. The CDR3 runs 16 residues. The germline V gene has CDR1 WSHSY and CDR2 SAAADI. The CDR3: CASKEGTGQGGQPQHF. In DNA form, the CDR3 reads TGCGCCAGCAAAGAGGGAACCGGACAGGGTGGTCAGCCCCAGCATTTT.

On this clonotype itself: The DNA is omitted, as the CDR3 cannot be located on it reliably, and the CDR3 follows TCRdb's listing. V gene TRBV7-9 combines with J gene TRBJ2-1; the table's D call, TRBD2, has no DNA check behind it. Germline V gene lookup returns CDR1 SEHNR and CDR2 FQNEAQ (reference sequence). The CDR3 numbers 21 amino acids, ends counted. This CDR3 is CASRDSLSYEQYFGPGNEQFF.

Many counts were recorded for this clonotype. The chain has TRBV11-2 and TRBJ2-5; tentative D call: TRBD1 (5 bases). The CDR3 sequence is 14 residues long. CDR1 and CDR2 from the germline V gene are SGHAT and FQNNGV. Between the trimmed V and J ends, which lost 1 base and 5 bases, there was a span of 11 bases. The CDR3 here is CASSLGGRVETQYF. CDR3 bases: TGTGCCAGCAGCTTAGGGGGCAGGGTCGAGACCCAGTACTTC.

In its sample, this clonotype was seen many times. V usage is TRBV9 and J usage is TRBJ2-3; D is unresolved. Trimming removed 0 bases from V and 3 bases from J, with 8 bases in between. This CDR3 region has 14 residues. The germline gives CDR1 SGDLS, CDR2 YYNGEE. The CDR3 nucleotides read TGTGCCAGCAGCGTAGAGGTGGCAACAGATACGCAGTATTTT. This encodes CASSVEVATDTQYF.

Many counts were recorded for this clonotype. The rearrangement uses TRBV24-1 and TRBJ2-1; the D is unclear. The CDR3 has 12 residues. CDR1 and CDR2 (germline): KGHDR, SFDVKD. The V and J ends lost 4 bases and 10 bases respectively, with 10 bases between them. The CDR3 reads CATSDPETEQFF. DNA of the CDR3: TGTGCCACCAGTGACCCCGAGACAGAGCAGTTCTTC.

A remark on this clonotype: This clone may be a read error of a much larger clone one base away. CDR3 nucleotide sequence: TGTGCCAGCAGTGGATCGAGAGTCACGGTCAAAAACATTCAGTACTTC. As protein: CASSGSRVTVKNIQYF. V usage is TRBV2 and J usage is TRBJ2-4; D remains ambiguous. Trimming pared 4 bases from V and 3 bases from J, leaving 16 bases between. The germline CDR1 and CDR2 sequences are SNHLY and FYNNEI. The CDR3 is made up of 16 amino acids.

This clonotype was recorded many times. CDR3 in DNA: TGTGCCAGCACCCCTGCCACAGGGGTGAGTGAGCAGTTCTTC. Protein sequence: CASTPATGVSEQFF. J is TRBJ2-1 and V is TRBV12-3 or TRBV12-4; 7 nucleotides line up with TRBD1. The CDR3 is made up of 14 amino acids. V was clipped by 7 bases and J by 9 bases; unmatched bases: 12.

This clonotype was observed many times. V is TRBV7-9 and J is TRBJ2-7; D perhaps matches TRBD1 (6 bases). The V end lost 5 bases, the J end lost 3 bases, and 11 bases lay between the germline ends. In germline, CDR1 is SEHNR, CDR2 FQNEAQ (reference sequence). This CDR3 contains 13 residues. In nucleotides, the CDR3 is TGTGCCAGCAGCAAAACAGGGTTCTACGAGCAGTACTTC. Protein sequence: CASSKTGFYEQYF. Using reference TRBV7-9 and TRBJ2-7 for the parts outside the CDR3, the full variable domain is DTGVSQNPRHKITKRGQNVTFRCDPISEHNRLYWYRQTLGQGPEFLTYFQNEAQLEKSRLLSDRFSAERPKGSFSTLEIQRTEQGDSAMYLCASSKTGFYEQYFGPGTRLTVT.

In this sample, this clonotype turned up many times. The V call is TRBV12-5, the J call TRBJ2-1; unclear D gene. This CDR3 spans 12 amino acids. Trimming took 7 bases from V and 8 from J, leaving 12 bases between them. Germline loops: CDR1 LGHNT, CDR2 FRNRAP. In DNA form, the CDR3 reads TGTGCTAGTGCCAAAGTTGGCGATGAGCAGTTCTTC. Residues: CASAKVGDEQFF.

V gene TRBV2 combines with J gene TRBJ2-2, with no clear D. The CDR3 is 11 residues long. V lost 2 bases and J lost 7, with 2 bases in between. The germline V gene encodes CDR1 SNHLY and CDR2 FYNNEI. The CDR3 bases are TGTGCCAGCAGTGAACGCGGGGAGCTGTTTTTT. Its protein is CASSERGELFF.

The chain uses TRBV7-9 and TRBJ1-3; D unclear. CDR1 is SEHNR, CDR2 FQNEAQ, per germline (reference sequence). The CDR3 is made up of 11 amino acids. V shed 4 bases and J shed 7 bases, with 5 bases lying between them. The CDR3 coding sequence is TGTGCCAGCAGCTCGCAGAACACCATATATTTT. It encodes CASSSQNTIYF. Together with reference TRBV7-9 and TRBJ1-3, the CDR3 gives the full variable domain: DTGVSQNPRHKITKRGQNVTFRCDPISEHNRLYWYRQTLGQGPEFLTYFQNEAQLEKSRLLSDRFSAERPKGSFSTLEIQRTEQGDSAMYLCASSSQNTIYFGEGSWLTVV.

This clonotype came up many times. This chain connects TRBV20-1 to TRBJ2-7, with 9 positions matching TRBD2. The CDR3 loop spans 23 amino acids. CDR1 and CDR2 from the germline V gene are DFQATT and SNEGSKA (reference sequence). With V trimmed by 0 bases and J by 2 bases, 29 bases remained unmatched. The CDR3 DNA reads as TGCAGTGCTAGAGATAGTAAGTTGGGACTAGCAGCCCATTTCCAAACAATAACCTACGAGCAGTACTTC. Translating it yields CSARDSKLGLAAHFQTITYEQYF.

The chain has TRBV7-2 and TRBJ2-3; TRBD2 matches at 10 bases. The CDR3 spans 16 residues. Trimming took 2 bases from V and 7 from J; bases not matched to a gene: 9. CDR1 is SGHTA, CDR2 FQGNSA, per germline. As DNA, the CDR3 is TGTGCCAGCAGCTTACGGCCCCGGGGACTAGCGCATACGCAGTATTTT. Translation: CASSLRPRGLAHTQYF.

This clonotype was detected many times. CDR3 amino acids: CATSRDRIGGSYEQYF. The CDR3 DNA reads as TGTGCCACCAGCAGAGACAGAATAGGGGGTTCCTACGAGCAGTACTTC. The rearrangement joins TRBV15 to TRBJ2-7; maybe TRBD1 (6 bases). The CDR3 length is 16 residues. Between the trimmed V and J ends, which lost 0 bases and 1 base, there was a span of 13 bases. Per the germline V gene, CDR1 is LNHNV and CDR2 is YYDKDF (reference sequence).

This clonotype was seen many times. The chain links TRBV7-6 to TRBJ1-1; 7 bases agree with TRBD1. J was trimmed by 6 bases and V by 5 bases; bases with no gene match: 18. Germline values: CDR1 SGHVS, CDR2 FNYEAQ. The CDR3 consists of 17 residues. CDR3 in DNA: TGTGCCAGCAGCATACTACAGGGACAGACGGGCGCGGCTGAAGCTTTCTTT. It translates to CASSILQGQTGAAEAFF.

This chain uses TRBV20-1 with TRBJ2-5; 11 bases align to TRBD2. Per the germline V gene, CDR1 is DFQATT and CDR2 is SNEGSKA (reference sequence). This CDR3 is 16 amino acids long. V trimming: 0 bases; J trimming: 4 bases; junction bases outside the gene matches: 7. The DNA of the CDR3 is TGCAGTGCTAGAGACGGACTAGCGGGTGCCGGAGAGACCCAGTACTTC. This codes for CSARDGLAGAGETQYF.

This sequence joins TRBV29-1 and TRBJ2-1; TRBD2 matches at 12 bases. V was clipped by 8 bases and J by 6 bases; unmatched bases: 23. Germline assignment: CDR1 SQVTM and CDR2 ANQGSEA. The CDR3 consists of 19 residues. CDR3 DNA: TGCAGCTTCATCCTCCTAGCGGGGGGGCCTTCCCTCCTTTGCAATGAGCAGTTCTTC. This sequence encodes CSFILLAGGPSLLCNEQFF.

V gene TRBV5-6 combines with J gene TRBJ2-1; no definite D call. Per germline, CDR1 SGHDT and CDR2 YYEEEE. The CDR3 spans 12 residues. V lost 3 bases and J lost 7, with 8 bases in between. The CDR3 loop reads CASSSFGNEQFF. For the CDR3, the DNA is TGTGCCAGCAGCTCCTTTGGAAATGAGCAGTTCTTC.

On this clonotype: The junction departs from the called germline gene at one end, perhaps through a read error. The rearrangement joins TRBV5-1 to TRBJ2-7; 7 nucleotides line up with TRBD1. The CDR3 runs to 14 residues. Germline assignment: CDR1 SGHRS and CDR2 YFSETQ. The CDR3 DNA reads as TGCGCCAGCAGCAACCTAGGGGGCCCCTACGAGCAGTATTTC. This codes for CASSNLGGPYEQYF.

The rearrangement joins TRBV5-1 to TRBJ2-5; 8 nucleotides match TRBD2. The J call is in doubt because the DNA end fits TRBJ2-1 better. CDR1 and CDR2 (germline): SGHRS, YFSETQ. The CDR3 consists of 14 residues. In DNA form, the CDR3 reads TGCGCCAGCAGCTTAGTAGCGGGGCACAACGGGCAGTTCTTC. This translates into CASSLVAGHNGQFF.

The CDR3 region has the DNA TGCGCCGTTGGCCTAGCGGGAGCCCCAGATACGCAGTATTTT. Amino acids: CAVGLAGAPDTQYF. The chain uses TRBV10-2 and TRBJ2-3; 10 nucleotides agree with TRBD2. J gave up 4 bases and V 11 bases, and 9 bases lay outside the gene matches. This CDR3 is built from 14 residues. Germline V gives CDR1 WSHSY, CDR2 SAAADI.

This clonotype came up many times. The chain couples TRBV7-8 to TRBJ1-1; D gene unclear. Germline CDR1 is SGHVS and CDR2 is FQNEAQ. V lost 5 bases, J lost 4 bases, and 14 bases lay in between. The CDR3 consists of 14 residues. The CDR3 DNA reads TGTGCCAGCAGCCCTCAGGTGGAAGGCACTGAAGCTTTCTTT. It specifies CASSPQVEGTEAFF.